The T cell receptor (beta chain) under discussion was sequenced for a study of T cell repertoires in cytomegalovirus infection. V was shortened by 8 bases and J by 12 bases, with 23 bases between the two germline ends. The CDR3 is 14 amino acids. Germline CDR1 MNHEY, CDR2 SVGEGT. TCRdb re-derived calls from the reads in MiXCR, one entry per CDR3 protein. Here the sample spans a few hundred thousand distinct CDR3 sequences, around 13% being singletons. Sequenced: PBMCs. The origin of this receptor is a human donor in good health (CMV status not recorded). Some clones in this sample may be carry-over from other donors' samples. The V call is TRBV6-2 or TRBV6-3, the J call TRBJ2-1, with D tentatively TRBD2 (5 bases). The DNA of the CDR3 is TGTGCCAGCCAACCAGGACTGAGCTCTGGTGTGCAGTTCTTC. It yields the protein CASQPGLSSGVQFF.